The 9 T cell receptor beta chains below all came from one sample that was sequenced in a study of T-cell reconstitution after alpha-beta-depleted transplantation in children. Unique molecular identifiers featured in how the TCRbeta library was prepared. TCRdb called the PCR reads again in MiXCR, with one record for every CDR3 protein. The sample includes about 610,000 distinct CDR3 sequences, under 12% of them seen just once. Specimen: PBMCs from the stem cell graft donor, collected from the stem cell graft. These receptors came from a human donor who donated a stem cell graft to a child with acute myeloid leukemia.

The sample holds many counts of this clonotype. The gene calls are TRBV30 and TRBJ2-5; perhaps D is TRBD1 or TRBD2 (6 bases each). V was pared by 2 bases and J by 13 bases, with 17 bases between. Per the germline V gene, CDR1 is GTSNPN and CDR2 is SVGIG (reference sequence). This CDR3 is 12 amino acids long. CDR3 loop: CAWSSQGRESYF. Here the CDR3 DNA reads TGTGCCTGGAGTTCACAGGGTCGGGAGTCGTACTTC.

The gene calls are TRBV3-1 and TRBJ2-2; 9 nucleotides match TRBD2. The V segment lost 5 bases and the J segment 1 base; nucleotides outside the gene matches: 5. The CDR3 extends over 16 amino acids. From germline, CDR1 is LGHDT and CDR2 YNNKEL (reference sequence). CDR3 in amino acids: CASSSMTSGNTGELFF. DNA for the CDR3: TGTGCCAGCAGCTCGATGACTAGCGGGAACACCGGGGAGCTGTTTTTT.

This clonotype was seen a handful of times. V and J are TRBV29-1 and TRBJ2-1; D remains ambiguous. The CDR3 extends over 11 amino acids. Per germline, CDR1 SQVTM and CDR2 ANQGSEA. Trimming stripped 6 bases from V and 9 bases from J, with 12 bases between. The CDR3: CSVLTPVEQFF. The CDR3 DNA sequence: TGCAGCGTCCTCACGCCTGTTGAGCAGTTCTTC.

This clonotype was observed a handful of times. This chain uses TRBV3-1 with TRBJ2-1; D is unresolved. Germline V gives CDR1 LGHDT, CDR2 YNNKEL (reference sequence). The V gene lost 0 bases and the J gene lost 10 bases, with 10 bases spanning the gap. This CDR3 is built from 13 residues. CDR3 DNA sequence: TGTGCCAGCAGCCAAGATCGTCGTAGAGAGCAGTTCTTC. It translates to CASSQDRRREQFF.

This clonotype was seen ten or more times. The chain combines TRBV15 with TRBJ2-1; TRBD1 matches at 7 bases. This CDR3 comprises 16 residues. With V trimmed by 0 bases and J by 4 bases, 6 bases remained unmatched. In germline, CDR1 is LNHNV, CDR2 YYDKDF (reference sequence). CDR3 region: CATSRDGQVAYNEQFF. DNA for the CDR3: TGTGCCACCAGCAGAGATGGACAGGTGGCGTACAATGAGCAGTTCTTC.

V usage is TRBV5-1 and J usage is TRBJ2-5; no reliable D call. V shed 4 bases and J shed 0 bases, with 10 bases lying between them. There are 14 residues in the CDR3. The germline gives CDR1 SGHRS, CDR2 YFSETQ. CDR3: CASSDDGNQETQYF. CDR3 coding DNA: TGCGCCAGCAGCGACGACGGAAACCAAGAGACCCAGTACTTC.

Ten or more counts support this clonotype. The V gene is TRBV7-9, the J gene TRBJ2-1; D perhaps matches TRBD2 (6 bases). Germline CDR1 reads SEHNR; CDR2 reads FQNEAQ (reference sequence). V was pared by 5 bases and J by 0 bases, with 11 bases between. The CDR3 contains 15 residues. The CDR3 DNA reads TGTGCCAGCAGCAGCCCCGGGGGCTCCTACAATGAGCAGTTCTTC. Its translation: CASSSPGGSYNEQFF.

J is TRBJ2-7 and V is TRBV20-1; tentatively, D is TRBD1 or TRBD2 (5 bases each). V was clipped by 2 bases and J by 5 bases, with 13 bases between them. Germline assignment: CDR1 DFQATT and CDR2 SNEGSKA (reference sequence). This CDR3 contains 13 residues. This chain's CDR3 is CSARLQMGDEQYF. The CDR3 bases are TGCAGTGCTAGATTACAGATGGGGGACGAGCAGTACTTC.

This clonotype appeared many times. The chain has TRBV29-1 and TRBJ1-5; D is ambiguous. This CDR3 has 13 residues. In germline, CDR1 is SQVTM, CDR2 ANQGSEA. The V gene lost 5 bases and the J gene lost 3 bases, with 11 bases spanning the gap. CDR3 amino acids: CSVLERNNQPQHF. Written as DNA, the CDR3 is TGCAGCGTTTTGGAGAGGAACAATCAGCCCCAGCATTTT.